The following is a TCR beta chain sequence with its context. In its sample, this clonotype was seen a few times. Its binding antigen is unknown. Base qualities were left out, and no much larger clone turns up one base away. Library preparation employed 5' RACE. Sequencing was carried out with a NextSeq 500. The TCR library protocol attached unique molecular identifiers to individual cDNA molecules to correct for sequencing error and PCR bias. Both TCR alpha and beta chains were sequenced, and tight co-correlation was observed between alpha and beta sequence abundances in each sample. As for the authors' bioinformatics: V gene, J gene and CDR3 annotation of TCR sequences was performed with Decombinator V4. Expanded TCRs were defined as changing significantly between any two time points under a Poisson model with p below 0.0001. Abundances of TCRs were expressed as counts per million after normalisation to the total number of TCRs sequenced in each sample. MAIT TCRs were defined by TRAV1-2 paired with TRAJ12, TRAJ20 or TRAJ33, and iNKT TCRs by TRAV10 paired with TRAJ18. VDJdb, accessed 1 November 2021, was searched for CMV, EBV and SARS-CoV-2 annotated TCRs, excluding TCRs annotated for multiple antigens. In TCRdb, the public reads were trimmed at Q25 with fastp and aligned with MiXCR, with productive beta chains retained. Every CDR3 protein is listed once, alongside the most common genes and DNA of its rows. It is TCRdb's table, rather than the study itself, that gives the V and J calls and clone size. The sample records 97,000 or so distinct CDR3 sequences, approximately 10% of which are singletons. Less than 5.5% of the sample goes to the ten largest clones.

Reading from cysteine to phenylalanine, the CDR3 counts 18 amino acids. The only DNA kept is the CDR3, 54 bases in frame from the first base. CDR1 and CDR2 were assigned from the germline V gene as MGHDK and SYGVNS. V and J are trimmed by 0 bases and 3 bases, and the gene matches miss 12 bases of the junction. The record originates from a study of early T cells in non-severe SARS-CoV-2 infection (dated by TCRdb to the early 2020s). Background on the whole study: Because TCR sequencing was done on bulk RNA from unsorted whole blood, the alpha and beta chains could not be paired. Points the paper makes about the study in general: VDJdb matching was skewed toward anti-spike CD8 responses and likely underestimated virus-specific expansions, missing private and CD4 specificities.

The study was a case-control design nested within a healthcare worker cohort in London, UK, with weekly nasopharyngeal swab PCR tests and blood sampling. Healthcare workers were recruited between 23 and 31 March 2020, during the week of the UK lockdown, and were followed weekly for up to roughly 16 weeks. This receptor was obtained from an adult who was a healthcare worker with PCR-confirmed SARS-CoV-2 infection or an uninfected control (not recorded which). The chain joins TRBV25-1 to TRBJ2-3, with 7 central nucleotides matching TRBD2. The sequencing used whole blood, collected at baseline. For the CDR3, the sequence is CASSEYDYSGGITDTQYF. The sequenced DNA: TGTGCCAGCAGTGAATATGATTATTCGGGGGGTATTACAGATACGCAGTATTTT. The CDR3, completed at both ends by the reference TRBV25-1 and TRBJ2-3 genes, gives the full variable domain EADIYQTPRYLVIGTGKKITLECSQTMGHDKMYWYQQDPGMELHLIHYSYGVNSTEKGDLSSESTVSRIRTEHFPLTLESARPSHTSQYLCASSEYDYSGGITDTQYFGPGTRLTVL.